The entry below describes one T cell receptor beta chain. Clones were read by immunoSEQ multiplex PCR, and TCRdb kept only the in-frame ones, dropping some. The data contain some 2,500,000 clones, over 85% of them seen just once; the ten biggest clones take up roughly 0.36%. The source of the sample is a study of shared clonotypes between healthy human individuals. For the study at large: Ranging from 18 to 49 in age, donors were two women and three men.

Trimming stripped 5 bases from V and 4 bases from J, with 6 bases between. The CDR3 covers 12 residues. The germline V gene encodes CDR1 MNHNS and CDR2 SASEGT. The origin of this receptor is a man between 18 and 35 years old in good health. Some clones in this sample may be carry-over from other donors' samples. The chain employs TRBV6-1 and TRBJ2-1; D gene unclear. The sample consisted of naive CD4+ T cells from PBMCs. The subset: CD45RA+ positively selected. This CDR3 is CASSNRYNEQFF. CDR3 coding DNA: TGTGCCAGCAGTAACAGATACAATGAGCAGTTCTTC.